This TCR beta chain came from a study of T cells after yellow fever vaccination. General observations from the study: The CD4 and CD8 compartments had a small share of their clonotypes in common. Boosting was followed by the reappearance of most primary-vaccination clones (just under 98% CD4, about 90% CD8).

There are many counts of this clonotype. Its antigen is unidentified. Making TCR cDNA involved 5'RACE template switching, which added UMIs and a universal primer site. Each CDR3 protein gets one entry after TCRdb re-called the 5' RACE reads with MiXCR. There are 230,000 or so distinct CDR3 sequences in the sample; approximately 6.3% occur only once, and 0.8% to 1.2% lies in the top ten. Trimming removed 1 base from V and 8 bases from J, with 9 bases in between. Germline V lookup: CDR1 SGHTA, CDR2 FQGTGA. The CDR3 consists of 13 residues. Sequenced material: CD4+ T cells sorted from PBMCs, taken on the day of the yellow fever booster vaccination. The receptor was isolated from a man younger than 45 who received the YFV17D yellow fever vaccine. The V gene is TRBV7-3, the J gene TRBJ2-1; D remains ambiguous. CDR3 DNA sequence: TGTGCCAGCAGCTTAAGCCCGTACGATGAGCAGTTCTTC. It translates to CASSLSPYDEQFF.